Given below is one T cell receptor (beta chain) in context. Its antigen remains unidentified. This sample is part of a study of cytomegalovirus exposure and HLA in healthy donors. Overall study context: Genetic ancestry analysis placed under 90% of the roughly 400 donors that were genotyped in the Caucasian-associated cluster. Study findings and constraints: The study reported that TCR beta sequences accurately predicted HLA-A and HLA-B alleles in most subjects. A likely sequencing artifact accounted for one observed cluster of highly shared sequence variants. Presence/absence analyses took donor sequencing depth as roughly uniform.

The PCR made use of 60 Vbeta and 13 Jbeta primers. TCRdb keeps only in-frame clones here, not all; method: immunoSEQ multiplex PCR. The table includes approximately 120,000 clones, roughly 80% detected once. The TCR sequence derives from a man aged 18 to 29 in good health and CMV-seropositive. The sample taken for sequencing was PBMCs.

CDR3 protein: CASRGLAVWDEQYF. For the CDR3, the DNA is TGTGCCAGCAGAGGACTAGCGGTCTGGGACGAGCAGTACTTC. This rearrangement joins TRBV2 to TRBJ2-7; 10 nucleotides line up with TRBD2. This CDR3 has 14 amino acids. Germline V lookup: CDR1 SNHLY, CDR2 FYNNEI. The ends lost 6 bases at V and 5 bases at J; junction bases unmatched: 7.